This TCR beta chain was obtained from a study of esophageal squamous cell carcinoma under preoperative chemotherapy. Study-wide points: After treatment, tumor-infiltrating lymphocytes apparently came partly from blood T cells.

The V end lost 5 bases, the J end lost 4 bases, and 17 bases lay between the germline ends. There are 15 residues in the CDR3. The germline V gene has CDR1 SEHNR and CDR2 FQNEAQ (reference sequence). To note about this clonotype: Its antigen is unknown.

TCRdb re-analysed the PCR reads in MiXCR, keeping a single row per CDR3 protein. The table includes about 30,000 distinct CDR3 sequences, less than 55% detected once. The sample's time point: before preoperative PTX-NDP chemotherapy. The V gene is TRBV7-9, the J gene TRBJ1-1, with D possibly TRBD1 on 5 matching bases. The source is a human donor with esophageal squamous cell carcinoma. The donor label of this sample is uncertain. This material was collected from a patient given preoperative chemotherapy. CDR3: CASSPRGGATTEAFF. Here the CDR3 DNA reads TGTGCCAGCAGCCCGAGAGGAGGGGCTACCACTGAAGCTTTCTTT.